Listed below are T cell receptor beta chains from one sample, sequenced in a study of beta chain features in type 1 diabetes. This table comes from immunoSEQ multiplex PCR, and its TCRdb copy is limited to in-frame clones, with some not included. The top ten hold around 0.0099% of the sample, which has a few hundred thousand clones, approximately 12% seen once. Specimen: naive CD4+ T cells from blood. All receptors derive from a woman aged 18-29 years with type 1 diabetes. CDR3s leave out the opening cysteine and the closing phenylalanine or tryptophan. Fields, in order: V gene, clone size, J gene, CDR3 protein. Not every row has a clone size; where given, it reads once, few, many or a size class.

>TRBV7-9|few|TRBJ2-3
ATSGALGDTQY
>TRBV4-3|NA|TRBJ2-2
ASSFRLASGELF
>TRBV7-2|few|TRBJ2-5
ASSRRVGAGETQY
>TRBV30|few|TRBJ1-5
AWEGGNQPQH
>TRBV5-4|NA|TRBJ2-2
ASSLASGNLPGELF
>TRBV5-4|NA|TRBJ2-7
ASSLGGPLSYEQY
>TRBV7-2|NA|TRBJ1-6
ASSPVEGGSLH
>TRBV6-6|NA|TRBJ1-5
ASSYSARDNQPQH
>TRBV5-1|few|TRBJ2-4
ASSLVGGAENIQY
>TRBV28|NA|TRBJ2-2
ASSFSGRGTGELF
>TRBV4-3|NA|TRBJ2-5
ASSQGGGLADFQETQY
>TRBV29-1|NA|TRBJ2-7
SVETGASGSDEQY
>TRBV7-7|few|TRBJ2-3
ASSRGLAGTDTQY
>TRBV5-1|few|TRBJ2-1
ASSLGGQGENEQF
>TRBV4-2|few|TRBJ2-7
ASSQPGLAFYEQY
>TRBV7-2|NA|TRBJ2-1
ASSFPSAAGQF
>TRBV7-3|few|TRBJ1-1
ASSPGGTEAF
>TRBV18|few|TRBJ2-7
ASSHGYEQY
>TRBV5-4|few|TRBJ2-5
ASSLGRGGLQETQY
>TRBV19|NA|TRBJ1-5
ASSPIQGNQPQH
>TRBV27|few|TRBJ2-3
ASSFGGTRRDTQY
>TRBV6-5|NA|TRBJ2-7
ASSSADRSSYEQY
>TRBV25-1|NA|TRBJ2-1
ASTGTSGSDEQF